This T cell receptor (beta chain) was identified during a study of shared clonotypes between healthy human individuals. Study-level information: There were three CD4 naive, three CD4 memory, two CD8 naive and one CD8 memory plates per donor.

This clone has a single count. This table comes from immunoSEQ multiplex PCR, and its TCRdb copy is limited to in-frame clones, with some not included. The sample contains 2 million to 2.5 million clones, about 92% of which appear only once. Trimming pared 3 bases from V and 7 bases from J, leaving 12 bases between. The germline V gene encodes CDR1 SGHTA and CDR2 FQGNSA. This CDR3 contains 14 residues. The receptor's source is a man between 18 and 35 years old in good health. Some clones in this sample may be carry-over from other donors' samples. The chain combines TRBV7-2 with TRBJ1-4; tentative D call: TRBD1 (6 bases). Sequenced sample: naive CD4+ T cells from PBMCs. Subset reported: CD45RA+ positively selected. The CDR3 nucleotides are TGTGCCAGCAGCTTGGTGGGGGCTCGTGAAAAACTGTTTTTT. Translated, it gives CASSLVGAREKLFF.